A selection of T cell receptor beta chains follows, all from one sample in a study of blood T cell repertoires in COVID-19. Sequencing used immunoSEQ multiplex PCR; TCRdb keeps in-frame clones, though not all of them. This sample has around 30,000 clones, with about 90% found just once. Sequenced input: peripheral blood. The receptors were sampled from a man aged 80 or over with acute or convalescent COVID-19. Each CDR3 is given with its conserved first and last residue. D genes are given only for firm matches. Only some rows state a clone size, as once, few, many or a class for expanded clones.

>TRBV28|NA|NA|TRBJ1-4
TGTGCCAGCGAGGGCTTGGGGAAAAAACTGTTTTTT
CASEGLGKKLFF
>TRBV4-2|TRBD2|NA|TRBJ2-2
TGTGCCAGCAGCCAAGACATGAGAAAGGGACTAGCGGCCGGGGAGCTGTTTTTT
CASSQDMRKGLAAGELFF
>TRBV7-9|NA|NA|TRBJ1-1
TGTGCCAGCAGCCCCTCTGAGGGATGGGTGAACACTGAAGCTTTCTTT
CASSPSEGWVNTEAFF
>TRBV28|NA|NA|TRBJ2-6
TGTGCCAGCAGCCAGGGAGGGGCCAACGTCCTGACTTTC
CASSQGGANVLTF
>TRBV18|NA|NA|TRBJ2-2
TGTGCCAGCTCACGTTCAGGAGGAGACACCGGGGAGCTGTTTTTT
CASSRSGGDTGELFF
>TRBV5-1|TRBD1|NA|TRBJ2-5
TGCGCCAGCAGCTCGGGACAGCAAGAGACCCAGTACTTC
CASSSGQQETQYF
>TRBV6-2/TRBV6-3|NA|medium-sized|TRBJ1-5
TGTGCCAGCAGTTACCGACTGTGGAGCAATCAGCCCCAGCATTTT
CASSYRLWSNQPQHF
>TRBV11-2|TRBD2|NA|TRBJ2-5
TGTGCCAGCAGCTTCGGCGGGGGGGCGATGGAGACCCAGTACTTC
CASSFGGGAMETQYF
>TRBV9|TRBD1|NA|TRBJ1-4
TGTGCCAGCGGTCGACAGGGGGGAAATGAAAAACTGTTTTTT
CASGRQGGNEKLFF
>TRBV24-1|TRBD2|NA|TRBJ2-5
TGTGCCACCAGTGATCCCGGGGGGTCAGAGACCCAGTACTTC
CATSDPGGSETQYF
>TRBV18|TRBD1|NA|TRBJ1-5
TGTGCCAGCTCACCAGGGACAGGGGGAAGTCAGCCCCAGCATTTT
CASSPGTGGSQPQHF
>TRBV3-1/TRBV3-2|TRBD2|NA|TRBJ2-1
TGTGCCAGCAGCCGCCCGGGGGGAGGGGTTGATGAGCAGTTCTTC
CASSRPGGGVDEQFF
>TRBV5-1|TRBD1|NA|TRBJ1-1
TGCGCCAGCAGCCTCAGGGGGGACACTGAAGCTTTCTTT
CASSLRGDTEAFF
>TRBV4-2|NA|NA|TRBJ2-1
TGTGCCAGCAGCCAAGTTTTCGGGGGTGGCAATGAGCAGTTCTTC
CASSQVFGGGNEQFF
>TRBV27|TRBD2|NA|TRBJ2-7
TGTGCCTCCAGACTAGCGGGGGGGGCTTCCTACGAGCAGTACTTC
CASRLAGGASYEQYF
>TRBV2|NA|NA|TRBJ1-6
TGTGCCAGCAGTGAAGCGCGGCCTCGAAATTCACCCCTCCACTTT
CASSEARPRNSPLHF
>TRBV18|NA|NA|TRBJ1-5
TGTGCCAGCTCAGCCTACCAGAACAGGGAGCATAGCAATCAGCCCCAGCATTTT
CASSAYQNREHSNQPQHF
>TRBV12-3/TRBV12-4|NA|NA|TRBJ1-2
TGTGCCAGCAGTTTACGGGGTGACTATGGCTACACCTTC
CASSLRGDYGYTF
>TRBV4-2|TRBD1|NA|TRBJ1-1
TGTGCCAGCAGCCAAGTTCTAACAGGGGGCCGGGCTGAAGCTTTCTTT
CASSQVLTGGRAEAFF
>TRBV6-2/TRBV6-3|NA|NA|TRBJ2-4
TGTGCCAGCAGTTACTTTCAGACAGGACTAGCCAAAAACATTCAGTACTTC
CASSYFQTGLAKNIQYF
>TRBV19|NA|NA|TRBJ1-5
TGTGCCAGTAGTATGGGGGGTACGGAGCCCCAGCATTTT
CASSMGGTEPQHF
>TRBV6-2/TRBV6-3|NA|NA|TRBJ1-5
TGTGCCAGCAGATACGGGAGTAGCAATCAGCCCCAGCATTTT
CASRYGSSNQPQHF
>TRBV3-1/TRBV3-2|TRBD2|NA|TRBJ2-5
TGTGCCAGCAGCCAAGCGGGTGGCGGGGGGGCGGAGACCCAGTACTTC
CASSQAGGGGAETQYF
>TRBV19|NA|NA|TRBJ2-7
TGTGCCAGTAGTATCGTTGGCGGGGACTCCTACGAGCAGTACTTC
CASSIVGGDSYEQYF